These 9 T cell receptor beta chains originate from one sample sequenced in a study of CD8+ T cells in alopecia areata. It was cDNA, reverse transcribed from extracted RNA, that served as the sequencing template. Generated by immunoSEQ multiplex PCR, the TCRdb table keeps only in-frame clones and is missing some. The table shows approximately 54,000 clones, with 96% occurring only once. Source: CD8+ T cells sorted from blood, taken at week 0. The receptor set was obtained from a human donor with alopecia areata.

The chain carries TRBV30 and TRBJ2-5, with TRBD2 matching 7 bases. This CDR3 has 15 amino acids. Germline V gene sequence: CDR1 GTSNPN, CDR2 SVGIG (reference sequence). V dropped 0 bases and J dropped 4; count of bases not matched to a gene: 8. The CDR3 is CAWSVLAEGRETQYF. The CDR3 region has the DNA TGTGCCTGGAGTGTCCTAGCGGAGGGTAGAGAGACCCAGTACTTC.

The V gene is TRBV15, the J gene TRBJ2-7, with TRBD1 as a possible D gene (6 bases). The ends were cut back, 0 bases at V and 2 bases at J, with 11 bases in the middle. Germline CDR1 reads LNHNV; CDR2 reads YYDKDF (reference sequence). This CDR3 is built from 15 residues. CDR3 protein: CATSRDSGTPYEQYF. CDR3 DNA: TGTGCCACCAGCAGAGATTCAGGGACACCCTACGAGCAGTACTTC.

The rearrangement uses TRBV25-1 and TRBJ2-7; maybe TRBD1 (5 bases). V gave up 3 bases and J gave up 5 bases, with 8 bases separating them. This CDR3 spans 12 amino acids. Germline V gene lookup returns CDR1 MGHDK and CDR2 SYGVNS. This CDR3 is CASSDPGNEQYF. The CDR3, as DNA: TGTGCCAGCAGTGATCCAGGGAACGAGCAGTACTTC.

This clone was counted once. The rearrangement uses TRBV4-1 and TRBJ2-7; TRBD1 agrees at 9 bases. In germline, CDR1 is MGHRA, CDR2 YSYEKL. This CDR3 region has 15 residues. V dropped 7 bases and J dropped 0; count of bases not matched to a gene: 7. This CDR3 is CASTKGDRVSYEQYF. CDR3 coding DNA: TGCGCCAGCACCAAAGGGGACAGGGTCTCCTACGAGCAGTACTTC.

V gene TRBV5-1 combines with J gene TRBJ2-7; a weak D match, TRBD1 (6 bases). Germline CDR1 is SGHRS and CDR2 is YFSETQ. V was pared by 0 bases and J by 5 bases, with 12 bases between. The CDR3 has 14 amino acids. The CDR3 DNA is TGCGCCAGCAGCTTGGGTTATGGGGGCGACGAGCAGTACTTC. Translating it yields CASSLGYGGDEQYF.

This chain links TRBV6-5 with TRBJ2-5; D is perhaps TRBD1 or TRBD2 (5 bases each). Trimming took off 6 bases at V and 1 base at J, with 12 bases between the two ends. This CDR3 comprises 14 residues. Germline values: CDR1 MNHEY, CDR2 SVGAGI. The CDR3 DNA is TGTGCCAGCAGCCTCGAGGGGTTCCAAGAGACCCAGTACTTC. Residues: CASSLEGFQETQYF.

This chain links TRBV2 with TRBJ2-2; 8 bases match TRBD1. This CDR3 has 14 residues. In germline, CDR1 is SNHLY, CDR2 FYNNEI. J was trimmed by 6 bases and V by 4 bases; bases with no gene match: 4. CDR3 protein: CASSAPQGAGELFF. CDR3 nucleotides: TGTGCCAGCAGTGCCCCACAGGGGGCCGGGGAGCTGTTTTTT.

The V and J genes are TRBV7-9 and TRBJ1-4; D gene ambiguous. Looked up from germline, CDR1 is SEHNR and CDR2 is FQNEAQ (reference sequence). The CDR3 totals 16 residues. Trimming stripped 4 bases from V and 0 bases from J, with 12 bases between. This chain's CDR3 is CASSSTRPSTNEKLFF. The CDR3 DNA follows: TGTGCCAGCAGCTCTACCAGGCCCTCAACTAATGAAAAACTGTTTTTT. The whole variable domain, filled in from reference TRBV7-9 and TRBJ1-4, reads DTGVSQNPRHKITKRGQNVTFRCDPISEHNRLYWYRQTLGQGPEFLTYFQNEAQLEKSRLLSDRFSAERPKGSFSTLEIQRTEQGDSAMYLCASSSTRPSTNEKLFFGSGTQLSVL.

Written as DNA, the CDR3 is TGCGCCAGCAGCCATCGCGGGGGGACCAACACCGGGGAGCTGTTTTTT. Translating it yields CASSHRGGTNTGELFF. The chain uses TRBV4-1 and TRBJ2-2; 8 positions match TRBD2. V dropped 3 bases and J dropped 2; count of bases not matched to a gene: 5. Germline V gives CDR1 MGHRA, CDR2 YSYEKL. CDR3 size: 16 residues.